This record concerns one TCR beta chain sequence. This clonotype was found many times. What antigen it recognizes has not been identified. No base quality values were provided; no much bigger clone lies one nucleotide off. The library was made by 5' RACE. The sample was run on a NextSeq 500. The TCR library protocol attached unique molecular identifiers to individual cDNA molecules to correct for sequencing error and PCR bias. Both TCR alpha and beta chains were sequenced, and tight co-correlation was observed between alpha and beta sequence abundances in each sample. Per the source publication's procedure: Decombinator V4 was used to perform V gene, J gene and CDR3 annotation of TCR sequences. TCRs were defined as expanded if a significant change between any two time points was detected under a Poisson model with p below 0.0001. Abundances of TCRs were expressed as counts per million after normalisation to the total number of TCRs sequenced in each sample. TRAV1-2 paired with TRAJ12, TRAJ20 or TRAJ33 defined MAIT TCRs, while TRAV10 paired with TRAJ18 defined iNKT TCRs. VDJdb, accessed 1 November 2021, was searched for CMV, EBV and SARS-CoV-2 annotated TCRs, excluding TCRs annotated for multiple antigens. TCRdb trimmed the raw reads at Q25, called clones with MiXCR and kept productive beta chains. Rows with a matching CDR3 protein are joined into one entry that keeps the most common DNA and genes. These V and J calls are TCRdb output, not the study's own analysis. The table for this sample lists 40,000 or so distinct CDR3 sequences; around 6% of them were counted only once. The ten largest clones capture roughly 4% of the sample.

A case-control design nested within a healthcare worker cohort in London, UK, was used, with weekly nasopharyngeal swab PCR tests and blood sampling performed. Healthcare workers were recruited during the week of the UK lockdown, between 23 and 31 March 2020, and followed weekly for up to about 15 weeks. Measured from the cysteine to the phenylalanine, the CDR3 is 14 residues long. The entry retains the CDR3 DNA only, 42 bases that are in frame from base 1. The trim is 0 bases for V and 8 bases for J, with a gap of 13 bases between the germline ends. CDR1 is given as LGHNA and CDR2 as YSLEER, both from the germline V gene. These data belong to a study of early T cells in non-severe SARS-CoV-2 infection (dated by TCRdb to about 2021). About the investigation overall: Because TCR sequencing relied on bulk RNA taken from unsorted whole blood, pairing of alpha and beta chains was not possible.

Findings and caveats that apply to the study as a whole: Matching against VDJdb was skewed toward anti-spike CD8 responses, likely underestimated virus-specific expansions, and missed private and CD4 specificities.

The rearrangement joined TRBV4-3 to TRBJ1-2; the D segment could be TRBD1, given 6 matching bases. The source material was whole blood, sampled at baseline. The TCR sequence derives from an adult who was a healthcare worker with PCR-confirmed SARS-CoV-2 infection or an uninfected control (not recorded which). The CDR3 here reads CASSQDIGGGGYTF. The DNA reads TGCGCCAGCAGCCAAGATATCGGGGGCGGGGGCTACACCTTC.